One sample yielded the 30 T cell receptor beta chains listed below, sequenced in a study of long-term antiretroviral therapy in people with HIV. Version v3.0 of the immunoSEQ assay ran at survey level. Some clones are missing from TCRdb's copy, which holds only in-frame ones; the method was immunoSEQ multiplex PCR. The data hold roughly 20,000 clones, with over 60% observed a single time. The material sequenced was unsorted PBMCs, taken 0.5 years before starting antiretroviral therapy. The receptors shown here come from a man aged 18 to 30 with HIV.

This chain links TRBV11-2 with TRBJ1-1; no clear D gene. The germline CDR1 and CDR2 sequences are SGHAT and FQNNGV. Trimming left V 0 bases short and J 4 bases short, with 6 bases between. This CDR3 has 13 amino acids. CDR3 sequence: CASSLDRGTEAFF. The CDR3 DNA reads TGTGCCAGCAGCTTAGACCGGGGCACTGAAGCTTTCTTT.

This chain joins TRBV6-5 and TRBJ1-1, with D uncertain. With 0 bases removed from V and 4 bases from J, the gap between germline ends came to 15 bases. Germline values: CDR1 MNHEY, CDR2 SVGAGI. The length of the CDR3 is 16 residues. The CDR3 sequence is CASSYSIGQLTTEAFF. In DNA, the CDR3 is TGTGCCAGCAGTTACTCGATCGGGCAGTTAACCACTGAAGCTTTCTTT.

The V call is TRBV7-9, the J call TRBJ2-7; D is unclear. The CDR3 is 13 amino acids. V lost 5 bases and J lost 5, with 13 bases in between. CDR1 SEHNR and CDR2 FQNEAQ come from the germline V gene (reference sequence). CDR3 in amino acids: CASSPPGFHEQYF. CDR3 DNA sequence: TGTGCCAGCAGCCCACCCGGGTTCCACGAGCAGTACTTC.

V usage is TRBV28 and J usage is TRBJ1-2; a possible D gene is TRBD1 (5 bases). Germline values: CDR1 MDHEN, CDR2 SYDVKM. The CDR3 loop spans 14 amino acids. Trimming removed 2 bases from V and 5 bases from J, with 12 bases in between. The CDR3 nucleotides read TGTGCCAGCAGTTTAGGGGCGGAACTTTATGGCTACACCTTC. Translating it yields CASSLGAELYGYTF.

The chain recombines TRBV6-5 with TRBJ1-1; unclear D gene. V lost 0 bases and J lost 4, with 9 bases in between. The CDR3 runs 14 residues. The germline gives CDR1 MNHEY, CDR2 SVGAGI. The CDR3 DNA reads TGTGCCAGCAGTTACTCGGTCCTGGGCACTGAAGCTTTCTTT. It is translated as CASSYSVLGTEAFF.

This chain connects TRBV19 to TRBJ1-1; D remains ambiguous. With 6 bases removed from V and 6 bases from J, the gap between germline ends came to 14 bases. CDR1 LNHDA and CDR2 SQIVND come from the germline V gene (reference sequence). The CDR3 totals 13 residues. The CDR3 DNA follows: TGTGCCAGTAGCGAAGGAGGGTATTCTGAAGCTTTCTTT. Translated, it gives CASSEGGYSEAFF. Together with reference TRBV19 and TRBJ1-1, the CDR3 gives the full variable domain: DGGITQSPKYLFRKEGQNVTLSCEQNLNHDAMYWYRQDPGQGLRLIYYSQIVNDFQKGDIAEGYSVSREKKESFPLTVTSAQKNPTAFYLCASSEGGYSEAFFGQGTRLTVV.

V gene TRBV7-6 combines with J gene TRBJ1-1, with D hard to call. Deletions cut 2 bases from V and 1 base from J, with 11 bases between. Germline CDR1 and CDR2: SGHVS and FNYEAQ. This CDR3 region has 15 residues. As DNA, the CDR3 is TGTGCCAGCAGCTTATCGTGGATAGGGAACACTGAAGCTTTCTTT. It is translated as CASSLSWIGNTEAFF.

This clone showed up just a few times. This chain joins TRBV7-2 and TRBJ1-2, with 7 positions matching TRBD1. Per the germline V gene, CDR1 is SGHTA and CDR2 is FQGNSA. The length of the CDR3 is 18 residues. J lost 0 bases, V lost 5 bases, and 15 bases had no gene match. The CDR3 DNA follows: TGTGCCAGCAGCCTATCGACAGGGAATCACCTTACTAACTATGGCTACACCTTC. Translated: CASSLSTGNHLTNYGYTF.

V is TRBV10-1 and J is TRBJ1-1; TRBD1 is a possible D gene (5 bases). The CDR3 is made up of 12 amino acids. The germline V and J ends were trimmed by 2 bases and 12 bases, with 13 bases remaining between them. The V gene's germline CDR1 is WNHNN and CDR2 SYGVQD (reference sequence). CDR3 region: CASSEGTGKTFF. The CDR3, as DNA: TGCGCCAGCAGTGAGGGGACGGGGAAGACTTTCTTT.

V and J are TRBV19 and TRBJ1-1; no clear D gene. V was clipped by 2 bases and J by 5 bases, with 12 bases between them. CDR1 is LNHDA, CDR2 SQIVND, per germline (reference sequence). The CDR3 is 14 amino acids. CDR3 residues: CASSIRRAVTEAFF. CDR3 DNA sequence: TGTGCCAGTAGTATACGGAGGGCGGTGACTGAAGCTTTCTTT.

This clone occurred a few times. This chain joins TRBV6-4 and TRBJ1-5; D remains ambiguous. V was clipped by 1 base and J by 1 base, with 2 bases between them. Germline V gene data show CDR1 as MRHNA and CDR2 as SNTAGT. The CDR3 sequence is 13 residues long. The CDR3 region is CASSDFSNQPQHF. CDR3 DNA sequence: TGTGCCAGCAGTGACTTCAGCAATCAGCCCCAGCATTTT.

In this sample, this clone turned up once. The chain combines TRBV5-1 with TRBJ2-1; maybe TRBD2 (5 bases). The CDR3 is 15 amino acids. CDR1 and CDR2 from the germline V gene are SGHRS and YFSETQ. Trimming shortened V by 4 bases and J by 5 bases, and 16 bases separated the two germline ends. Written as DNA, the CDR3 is TGCGCCAGCAGCGCGGGTCCACTTCAGGACAATGAGCAGTTCTTC. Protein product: CASSAGPLQDNEQFF.

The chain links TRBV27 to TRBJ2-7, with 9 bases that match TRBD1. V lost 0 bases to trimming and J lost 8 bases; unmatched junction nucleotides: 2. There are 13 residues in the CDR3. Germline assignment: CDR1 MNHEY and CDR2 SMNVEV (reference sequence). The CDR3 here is CASSLSGQGQQYF. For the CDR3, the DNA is TGTGCCAGCAGTTTATCGGGACAGGGACAGCAGTACTTC.

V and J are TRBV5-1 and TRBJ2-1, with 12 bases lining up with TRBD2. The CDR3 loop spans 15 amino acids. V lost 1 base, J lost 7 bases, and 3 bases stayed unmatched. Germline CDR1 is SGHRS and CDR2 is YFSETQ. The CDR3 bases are TGCGCCAGCAGCTTGTCCGGGACTAGCGGGAATGAGCAGTTCTTC. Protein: CASSLSGTSGNEQFF.

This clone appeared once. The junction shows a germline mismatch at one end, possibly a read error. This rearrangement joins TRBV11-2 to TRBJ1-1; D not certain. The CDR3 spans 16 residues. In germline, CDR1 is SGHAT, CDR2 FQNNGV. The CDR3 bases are TGTGCCAGCAGCTTAGTGGAGGGAGGGAAGAACGCTGAAGCTTTCTTT. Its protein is CASSLVEGGKNAEAFF. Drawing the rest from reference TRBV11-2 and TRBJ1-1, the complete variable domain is EAGVAQSPRYKIIEKRQSVAFWCNPISGHATLYWYQQILGQGPKLLIQFQNNGVVDDSQLPKDRFSAERLKGVDSTLKIQPAKLEDSAVYLCASSLVEGGKNAEAFFGQGTRLTVV.

CDR3 protein: CASRDGTEASNQPQHF. The CDR3 nucleotides read TGTGCCAGTAGAGACGGGACAGAGGCTAGCAATCAGCCCCAGCATTTT. The chain joins TRBV19 to TRBJ1-5; the match to TRBD1 covers 7 bases. This CDR3 is built from 16 residues. The germline V gene has CDR1 LNHDA and CDR2 SQIVND (reference sequence). V lost 6 bases to trimming and J lost 0 bases; unmatched junction nucleotides: 8.

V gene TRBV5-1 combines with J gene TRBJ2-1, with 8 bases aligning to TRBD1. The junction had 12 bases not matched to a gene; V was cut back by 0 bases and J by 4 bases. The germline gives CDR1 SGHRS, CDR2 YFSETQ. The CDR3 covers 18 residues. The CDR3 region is CASSLAPSQGAGYNEQFF. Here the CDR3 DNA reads TGCGCCAGCAGCTTGGCCCCGTCGCAGGGGGCGGGGTACAATGAGCAGTTCTTC.

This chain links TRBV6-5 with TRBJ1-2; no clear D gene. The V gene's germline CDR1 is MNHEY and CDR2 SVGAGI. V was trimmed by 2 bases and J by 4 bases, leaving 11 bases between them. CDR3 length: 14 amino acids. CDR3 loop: CASSYDPGPYGYTF. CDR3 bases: TGTGCCAGCAGTTACGACCCCGGGCCCTATGGCTACACCTTC.

CDR3 in DNA: TGTGCCAGCAGCACCCGACAGGGAAAAGACAATCAGCCCCAGCATTTT. Residues: CASSTRQGKDNQPQHF. V gene TRBV27 combines with J gene TRBJ1-5; 7 bases are shared with TRBD1. Looked up from germline, CDR1 is MNHEY and CDR2 is SMNVEV (reference sequence). The trim removed 6 bases at V and 3 bases at J, leaving 11 bases unmatched. CDR3 length: 16 amino acids.

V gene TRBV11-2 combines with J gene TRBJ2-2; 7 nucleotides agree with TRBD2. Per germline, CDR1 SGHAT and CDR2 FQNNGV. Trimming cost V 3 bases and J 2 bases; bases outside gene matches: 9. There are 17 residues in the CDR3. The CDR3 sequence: CASSFLRSGENTGELFF. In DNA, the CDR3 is TGTGCCAGCAGCTTTCTTAGGAGCGGGGAAAACACCGGGGAGCTGTTTTTT.

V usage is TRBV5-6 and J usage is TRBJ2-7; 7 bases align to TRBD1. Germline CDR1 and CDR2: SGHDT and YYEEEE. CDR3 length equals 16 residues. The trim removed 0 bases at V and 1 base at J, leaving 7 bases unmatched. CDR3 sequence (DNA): TGTGCCAGCAGCTTGGTCCCGGACAGGCCATCCTACGAGCAGTACTTC. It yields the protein CASSLVPDRPSYEQYF.

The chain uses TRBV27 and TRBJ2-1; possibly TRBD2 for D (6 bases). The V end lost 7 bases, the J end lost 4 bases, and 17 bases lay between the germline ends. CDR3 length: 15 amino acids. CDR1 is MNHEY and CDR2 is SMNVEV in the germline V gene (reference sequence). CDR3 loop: CASNRPGERYNEQFF. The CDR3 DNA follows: TGTGCCAGCAATCGGCCGGGGGAGAGATACAATGAGCAGTTCTTC.

The CDR3 sequence is CASSTYPRDEQYF. The CDR3 DNA is TGTGCCAGCAGCACCTACCCCAGGGACGAGCAGTACTTC. The chain combines TRBV9 with TRBJ2-7, with a tentative D call TRBD1 (5 bases). This CDR3 is 13 amino acids long. Trimming removed 4 bases from V and 5 bases from J, with 13 bases in between. From germline, CDR1 is SGDLS and CDR2 YYNGEE.

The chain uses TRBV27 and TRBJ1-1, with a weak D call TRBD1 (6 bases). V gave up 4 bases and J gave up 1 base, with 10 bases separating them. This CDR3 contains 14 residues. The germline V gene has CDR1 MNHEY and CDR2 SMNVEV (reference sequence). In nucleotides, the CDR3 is TGTGCCAGCAGTTCGGGGGGCGCGAACACTGAAGCTTTCTTT. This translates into CASSSGGANTEAFF.

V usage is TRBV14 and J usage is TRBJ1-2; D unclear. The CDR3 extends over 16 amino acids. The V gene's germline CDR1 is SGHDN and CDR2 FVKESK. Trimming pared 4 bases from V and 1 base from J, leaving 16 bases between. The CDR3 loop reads CASSPPLQELNYGYTF. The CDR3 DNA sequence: TGTGCCAGCAGCCCCCCCCTTCAGGAGCTTAACTATGGCTACACCTTC.

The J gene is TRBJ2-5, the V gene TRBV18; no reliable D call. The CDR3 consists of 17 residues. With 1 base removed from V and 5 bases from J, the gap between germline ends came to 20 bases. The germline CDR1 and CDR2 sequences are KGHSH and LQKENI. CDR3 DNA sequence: TGTGCCAGCTCACCACGCGCCCAGCTATGGTCGGGCGAGACCCAGTACTTC. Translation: CASSPRAQLWSGETQYF. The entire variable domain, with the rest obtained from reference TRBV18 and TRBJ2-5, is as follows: NAGVMQNPRHLVRRRGQEARLRCSPMKGHSHVYWYRQLPEEGLKFMVYLQKENIIDESGMPKERFSAEFPKEGPSILRIQQVVRGDSAAYFCASSPRAQLWSGETQYFGPGTRLLVL.

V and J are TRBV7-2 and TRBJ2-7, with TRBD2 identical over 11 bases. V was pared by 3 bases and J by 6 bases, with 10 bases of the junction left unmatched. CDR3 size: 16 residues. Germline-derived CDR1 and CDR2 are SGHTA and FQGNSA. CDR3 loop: CASSFRLLAGEAEQYF. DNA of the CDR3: TGTGCCAGCAGCTTCCGACTACTAGCGGGAGAAGCCGAGCAGTACTTC.

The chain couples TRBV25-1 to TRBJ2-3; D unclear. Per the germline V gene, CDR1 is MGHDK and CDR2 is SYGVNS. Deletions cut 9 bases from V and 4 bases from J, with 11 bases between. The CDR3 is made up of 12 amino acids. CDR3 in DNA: TGTGCCAGTCAGTTGGTGGCAGATACGCAGTATTTT. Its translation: CASQLVADTQYF.

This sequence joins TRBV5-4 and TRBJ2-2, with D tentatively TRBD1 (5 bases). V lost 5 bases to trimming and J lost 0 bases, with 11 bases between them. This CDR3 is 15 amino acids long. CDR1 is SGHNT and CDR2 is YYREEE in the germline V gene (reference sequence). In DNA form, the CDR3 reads TGTGCCAGCAGTCCGACAGAAACGAACACCGGGGAGCTGTTTTTT. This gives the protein CASSPTETNTGELFF.

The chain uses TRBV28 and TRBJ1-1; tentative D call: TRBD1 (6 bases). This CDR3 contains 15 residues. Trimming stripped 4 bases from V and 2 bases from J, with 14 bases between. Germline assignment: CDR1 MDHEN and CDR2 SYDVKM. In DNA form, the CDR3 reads TGTGCCAGCAGTTCCACAGGGTTCGGAAACACTGAAGCTTTCTTT. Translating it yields CASSSTGFGNTEAFF. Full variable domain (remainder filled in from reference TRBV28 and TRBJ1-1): DVKVTQSSRYLVKRTGEKVFLECVQDMDHENMFWYRQDPGLGLRLIYFSYDVKMKEKGDIPEGYSVSREKKERFSLILESASTNQTSMYLCASSSTGFGNTEAFFGQGTRLTVV.